This T cell receptor (beta chain) was identified in a study of cytomegalovirus exposure and HLA in healthy donors. V trimming: 6 bases; J trimming: 5 bases; junction bases outside the gene matches: 8. Germline CDR1 and CDR2: MNHNS and SASEGT. The CDR3 consists of 14 residues. With regard to this clone: Antigen specificity is unknown.

With 60 Vbeta and 13 Jbeta primers, the PCR was carried out. The assay was immunoSEQ multiplex PCR, and TCRdb's table has in-frame clones only and misses some. The repertoire holds around 110,000 clones, with roughly 79% as singletons. Study findings and constraints: Associated with cytomegalovirus, according to the listing, were 170 or so TCR beta chains. Among the most significant clusters, several appeared linked to common viral pathogens in a later analysis. With later analysis, a missense DCLRE1C variant became linked to TCR beta V- and J-gene trimming.

Specimen: PBMCs. The chain joins TRBV6-1 to TRBJ1-1; TRBD1 matches at 8 bases. This clonotype was sampled from a woman aged 25 to 39 in good health and CMV-seronegative. The DNA of the CDR3 is TGTGCCAGCAGCGCCGGACAGGGAGGGACTGAAGCTTTCTTT. Translation gives CASSAGQGGTEAFF.